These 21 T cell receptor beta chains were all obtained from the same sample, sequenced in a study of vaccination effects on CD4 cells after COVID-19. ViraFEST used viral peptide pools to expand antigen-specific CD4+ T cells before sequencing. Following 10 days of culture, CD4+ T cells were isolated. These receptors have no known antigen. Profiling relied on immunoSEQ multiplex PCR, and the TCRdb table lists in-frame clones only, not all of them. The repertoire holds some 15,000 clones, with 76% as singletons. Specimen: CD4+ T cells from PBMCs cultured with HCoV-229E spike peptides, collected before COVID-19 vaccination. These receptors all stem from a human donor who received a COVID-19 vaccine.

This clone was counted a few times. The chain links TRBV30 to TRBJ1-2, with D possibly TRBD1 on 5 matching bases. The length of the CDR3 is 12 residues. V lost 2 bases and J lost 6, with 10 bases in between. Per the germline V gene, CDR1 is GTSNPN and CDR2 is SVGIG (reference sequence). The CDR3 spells CAWSPWGDGYTF. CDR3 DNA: TGTGCCTGGAGTCCTTGGGGGGATGGCTACACCTTC. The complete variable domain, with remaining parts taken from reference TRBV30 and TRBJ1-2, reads SQTIHQWPATLVQPVGSPLSLECTVEGTSNPNLYWYRQAAGRGLQLLFYSVGIGQISSEVPQNLSASRPQDRQFILSSKKLLLSDSGFYLCAWSPWGDGYTFGSGTRLTVV.

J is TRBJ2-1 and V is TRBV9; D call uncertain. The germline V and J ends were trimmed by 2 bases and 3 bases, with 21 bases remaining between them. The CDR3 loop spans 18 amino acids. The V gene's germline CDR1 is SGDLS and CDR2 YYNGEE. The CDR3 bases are TGTGCCAGCAGCGTCCTTAGAGTCGAAAGGCGGATCTACAATGAGCAGTTCTTC. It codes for CASSVLRVERRIYNEQFF.

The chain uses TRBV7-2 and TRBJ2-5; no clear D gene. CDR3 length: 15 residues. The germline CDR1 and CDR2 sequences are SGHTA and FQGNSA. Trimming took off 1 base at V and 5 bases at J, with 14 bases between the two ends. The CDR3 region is CASSLDSRMGETQYF. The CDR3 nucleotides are TGTGCCAGCAGCTTAGACAGCCGGATGGGGGAGACCCAGTACTTC. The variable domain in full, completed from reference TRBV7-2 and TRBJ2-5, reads GAGVSQSPSNKVTEKGKDVELRCDPISGHTALYWYRQSLGQGLEFLIYFQGNSAPDKSGLPSDRFSAERTGGSVSTLTIQRTQQEDSAVYLCASSLDSRMGETQYFGPGTRLLVL.

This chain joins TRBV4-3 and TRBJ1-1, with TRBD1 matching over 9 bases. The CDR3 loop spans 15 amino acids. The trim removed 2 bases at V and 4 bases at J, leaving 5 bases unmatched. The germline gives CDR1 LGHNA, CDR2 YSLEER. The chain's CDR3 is CASSQRDRGGTEAFF. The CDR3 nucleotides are TGCGCCAGCAGCCAACGTGACAGGGGGGGCACTGAAGCTTTCTTT.

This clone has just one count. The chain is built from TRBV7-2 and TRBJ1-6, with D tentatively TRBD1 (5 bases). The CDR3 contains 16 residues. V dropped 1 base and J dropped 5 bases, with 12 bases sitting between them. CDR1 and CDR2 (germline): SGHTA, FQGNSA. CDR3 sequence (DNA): TGTGCCAGCAGCTTAGAGCGGGGGGAAAATAATTCACCCCTCCACTTT. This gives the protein CASSLERGENNSPLHF.

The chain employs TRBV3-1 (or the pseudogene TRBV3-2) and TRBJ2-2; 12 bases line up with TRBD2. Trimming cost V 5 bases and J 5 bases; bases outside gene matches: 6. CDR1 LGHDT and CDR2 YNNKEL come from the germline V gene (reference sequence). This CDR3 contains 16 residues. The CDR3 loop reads CASSFGLAGLTGELFF. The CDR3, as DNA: TGTGCCAGCAGCTTCGGACTAGCGGGGCTGACCGGGGAGCTGTTTTTT.

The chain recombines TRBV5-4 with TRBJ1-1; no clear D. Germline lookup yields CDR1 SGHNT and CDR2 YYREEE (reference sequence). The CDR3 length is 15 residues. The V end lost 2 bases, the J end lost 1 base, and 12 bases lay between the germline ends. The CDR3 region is CASSLGRLTNTEAFF. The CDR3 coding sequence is TGTGCCAGCAGCTTAGGACGCCTCACGAACACTGAAGCTTTCTTT.

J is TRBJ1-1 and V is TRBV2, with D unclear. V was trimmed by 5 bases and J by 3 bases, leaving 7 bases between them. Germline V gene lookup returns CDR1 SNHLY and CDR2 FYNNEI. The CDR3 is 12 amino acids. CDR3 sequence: CASSYGYTEAFF. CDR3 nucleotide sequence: TGTGCCAGCAGTTACGGGTACACTGAAGCTTTCTTT. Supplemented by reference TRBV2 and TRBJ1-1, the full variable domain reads EPEVTQTPSHQVTQMGQEVILRCVPISNHLYFYWYRQILGQKVEFLVSFYNNEISEKSEIFDDQFSVERPDGSNFTLKIRSTKLEDSAMYFCASSYGYTEAFFGQGTRLTVV.

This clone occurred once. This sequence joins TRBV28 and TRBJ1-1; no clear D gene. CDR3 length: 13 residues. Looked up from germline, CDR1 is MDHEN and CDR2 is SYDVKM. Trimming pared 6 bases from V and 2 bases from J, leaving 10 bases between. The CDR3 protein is CASRTATNTEAFF. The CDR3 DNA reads TGTGCCAGCAGGACCGCTACCAACACTGAAGCTTTCTTT.

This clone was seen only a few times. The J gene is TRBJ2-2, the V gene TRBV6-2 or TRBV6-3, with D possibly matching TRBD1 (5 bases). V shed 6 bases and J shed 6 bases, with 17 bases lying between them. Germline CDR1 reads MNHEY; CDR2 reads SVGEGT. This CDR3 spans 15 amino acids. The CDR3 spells CASSPGQGKPGELFF. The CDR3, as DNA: TGTGCCAGCAGCCCAGGACAAGGGAAACCCGGGGAGCTGTTTTTT.

CDR3 coding DNA: TGTGCCAGCAGCCCGGGACTAGCGGTCACCGGGGAGCTGTTTTTT. It codes for CASSPGLAVTGELFF. J is TRBJ2-2 and V is TRBV7-2, with 11 bases lining up with TRBD2. The V and J ends lost 5 bases and 4 bases, in that order; junction bases with no gene match: 3. This CDR3 contains 15 residues. Germline values: CDR1 SGHTA, CDR2 FQGNSA.

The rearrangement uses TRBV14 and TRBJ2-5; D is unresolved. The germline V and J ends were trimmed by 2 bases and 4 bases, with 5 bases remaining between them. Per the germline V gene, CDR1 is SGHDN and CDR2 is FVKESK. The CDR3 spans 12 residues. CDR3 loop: CASSQTRETQYF. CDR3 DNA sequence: TGTGCCAGCAGCCAAACAAGAGAGACCCAGTACTTC.

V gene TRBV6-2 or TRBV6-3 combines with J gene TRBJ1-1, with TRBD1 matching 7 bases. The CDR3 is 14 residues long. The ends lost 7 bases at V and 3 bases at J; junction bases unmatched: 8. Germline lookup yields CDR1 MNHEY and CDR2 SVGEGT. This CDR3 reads CASTPSRGDTEAFF. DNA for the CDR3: TGTGCCAGCACCCCTTCCAGGGGGGACACTGAAGCTTTCTTT.

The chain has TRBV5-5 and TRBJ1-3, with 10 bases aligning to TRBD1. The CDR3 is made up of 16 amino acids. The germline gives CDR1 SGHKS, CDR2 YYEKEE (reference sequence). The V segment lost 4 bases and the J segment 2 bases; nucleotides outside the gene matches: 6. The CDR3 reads CASSPFDRGPGNTIYF. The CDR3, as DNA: TGTGCCAGCAGCCCCTTTGACAGGGGGCCTGGAAACACCATATATTTT.

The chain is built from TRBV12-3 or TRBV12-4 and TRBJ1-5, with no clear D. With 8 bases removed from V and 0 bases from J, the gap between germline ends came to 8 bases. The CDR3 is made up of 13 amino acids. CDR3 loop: CASGRTSNQPQHF. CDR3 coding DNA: TGTGCCAGCGGACGGACTAGCAATCAGCCCCAGCATTTT.

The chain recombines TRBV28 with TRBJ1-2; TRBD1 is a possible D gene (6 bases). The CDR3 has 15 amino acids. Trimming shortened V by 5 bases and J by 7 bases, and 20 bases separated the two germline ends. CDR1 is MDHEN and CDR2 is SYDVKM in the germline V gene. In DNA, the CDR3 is TGTGCCAGCAGTCTGCCTGAGGAACAGGGCGGTGGCTACACCTTC. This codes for CASSLPEEQGGGYTF.

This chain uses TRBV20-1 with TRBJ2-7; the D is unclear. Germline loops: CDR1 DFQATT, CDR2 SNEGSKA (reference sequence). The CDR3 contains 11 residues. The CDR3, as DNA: TGCAGGGCTCTCTCCCCCTACGAGCAGTACTTC. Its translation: CRALSPYEQYF.

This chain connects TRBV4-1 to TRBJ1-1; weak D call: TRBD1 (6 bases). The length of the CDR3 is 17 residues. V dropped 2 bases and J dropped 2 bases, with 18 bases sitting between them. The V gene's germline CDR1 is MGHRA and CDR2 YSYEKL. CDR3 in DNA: TGCGCCAGCAGCCAACTAGCTCCCCAGGGGAGAAACACTGAAGCTTTCTTT. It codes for CASSQLAPQGRNTEAFF.

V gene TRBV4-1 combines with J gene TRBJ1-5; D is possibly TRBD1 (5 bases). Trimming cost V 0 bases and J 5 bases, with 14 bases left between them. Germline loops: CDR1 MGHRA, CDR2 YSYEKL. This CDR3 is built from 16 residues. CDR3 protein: CASSQDWQGVYQPQHF. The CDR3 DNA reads TGCGCCAGCAGCCAAGACTGGCAGGGCGTATATCAGCCCCAGCATTTT.

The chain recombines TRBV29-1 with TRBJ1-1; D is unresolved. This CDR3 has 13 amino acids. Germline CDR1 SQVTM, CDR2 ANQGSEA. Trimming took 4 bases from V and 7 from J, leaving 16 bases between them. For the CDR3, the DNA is TGCAGCGTTGGCGCAGGTCCGTTTAGTGAAGCTTTCTTT. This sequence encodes CSVGAGPFSEAFF. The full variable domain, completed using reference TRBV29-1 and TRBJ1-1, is SAVISQKPSRDICQRGTSLTIQCQVDSQVTMMFWYRQQPGQSLTLIATANQGSEATYESGFVIDKFPISRPNLTFSTLTVSNMSPEDSSIYLCSVGAGPFSEAFFGQGTRLTVV.

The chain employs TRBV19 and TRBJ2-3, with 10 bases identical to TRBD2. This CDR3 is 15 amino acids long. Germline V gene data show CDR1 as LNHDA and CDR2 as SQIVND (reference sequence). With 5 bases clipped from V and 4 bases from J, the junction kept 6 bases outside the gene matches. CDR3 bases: TGTGCCAGTAGTCTCCTAGCGGGAGAGTCAGATACGCAGTATTTT. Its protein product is CASSLLAGESDTQYF.